This T cell receptor (beta chain) was identified in a study of T-cell reconstitution after alpha-beta-depleted transplantation in children. This CDR3 has 14 amino acids. V lost 3 bases and J lost 3; bases outside the gene matches: 3. Germline V gene lookup returns CDR1 MDHEN and CDR2 SYDVKM. The sample holds a few counts of this clonotype. Unique molecular identifiers were used in preparing the TCRbeta library. TCRdb reprocessed the PCR reads with MiXCR, giving one entry per CDR3 protein. The sample includes some 390,000 distinct CDR3 sequences, about 20% seen only once; the top ten take less than 4.5%.

The V and J genes are TRBV28 and TRBJ2-7, with 9 bases that match TRBD1. The TCR sequence derives from a human donor who donated a stem cell graft to a child with acute myeloid leukemia. Sequencing used PBMCs from the stem cell graft donor, obtained from the stem cell graft. CDR3 nucleotides: TGTGCCAGCAGTTTCGGGACAGGGAACTACGAGCAGTACTTC. Protein product: CASSFGTGNYEQYF.